Described below is a single T cell receptor (beta chain) sequence and its context. Profiling relied on immunoSEQ multiplex PCR, and the TCRdb table lists in-frame clones only, not all of them. The profile shows about 280,000 clones, 85% of them singletons. These data belong to a study of blood T cell repertoires in COVID-19. V lost 7 bases, J lost 4 bases, and 13 bases lay in between. The germline CDR1 and CDR2 sequences are SNHLY and FYNNEI. The CDR3 consists of 13 residues. Material: peripheral blood. This TCR derives from a human donor in a cohort sampled during active COVID-19. V is TRBV2 and J is TRBJ2-5; D unresolved. Here the CDR3 DNA reads TGTGCCAGCAAATTCCAGCCTAGAGAGACCCAGTACTTC. Translated: CASKFQPRETQYF. The complete variable domain, with remaining parts taken from reference TRBV2 and TRBJ2-5, reads EPEVTQTPSHQVTQMGQEVILRCVPISNHLYFYWYRQILGQKVEFLVSFYNNEISEKSEIFDDQFSVERPDGSNFTLKIRSTKLEDSAMYFCASKFQPRETQYFGPGTRLLVL.